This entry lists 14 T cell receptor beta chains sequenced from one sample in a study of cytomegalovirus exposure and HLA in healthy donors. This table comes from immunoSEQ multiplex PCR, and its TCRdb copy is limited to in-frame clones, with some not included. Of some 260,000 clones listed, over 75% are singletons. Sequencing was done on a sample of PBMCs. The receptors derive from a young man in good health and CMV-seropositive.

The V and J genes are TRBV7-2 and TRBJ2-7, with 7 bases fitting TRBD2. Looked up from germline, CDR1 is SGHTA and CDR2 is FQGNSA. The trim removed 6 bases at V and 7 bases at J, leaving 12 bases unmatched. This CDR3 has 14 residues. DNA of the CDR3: TGTGCCAGCAGACCAGCGGGACTACCTAGGGAGCAGTACTTC. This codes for CASRPAGLPREQYF. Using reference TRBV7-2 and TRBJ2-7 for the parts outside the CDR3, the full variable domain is GAGVSQSPSNKVTEKGKDVELRCDPISGHTALYWYRQSLGQGLEFLIYFQGNSAPDKSGLPSDRFSAERTGGSVSTLTIQRTQQEDSAVYLCASRPAGLPREQYFGPGTRLTVT.

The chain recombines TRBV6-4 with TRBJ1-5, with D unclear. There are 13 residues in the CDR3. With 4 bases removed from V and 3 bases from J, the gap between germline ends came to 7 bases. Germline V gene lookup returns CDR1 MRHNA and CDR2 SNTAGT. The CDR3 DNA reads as TGTGCCAGCAGTGCAGAACTCAATCAGCCCCAGCATTTT. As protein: CASSAELNQPQHF.

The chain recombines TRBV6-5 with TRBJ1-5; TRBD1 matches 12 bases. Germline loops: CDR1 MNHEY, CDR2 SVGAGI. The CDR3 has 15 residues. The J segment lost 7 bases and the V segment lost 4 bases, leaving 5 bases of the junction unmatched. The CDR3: CASSLGQGAGQPQHF. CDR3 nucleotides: TGTGCCAGCAGTTTGGGACAGGGGGCTGGACAGCCCCAGCATTTT.

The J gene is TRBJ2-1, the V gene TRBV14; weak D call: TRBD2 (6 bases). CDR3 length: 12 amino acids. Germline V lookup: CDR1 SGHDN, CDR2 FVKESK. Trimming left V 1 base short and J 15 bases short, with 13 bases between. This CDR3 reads CASSQVGGRRFF. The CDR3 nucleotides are TGTGCCAGCAGCCAAGTCGGAGGGAGGAGGTTCTTC.

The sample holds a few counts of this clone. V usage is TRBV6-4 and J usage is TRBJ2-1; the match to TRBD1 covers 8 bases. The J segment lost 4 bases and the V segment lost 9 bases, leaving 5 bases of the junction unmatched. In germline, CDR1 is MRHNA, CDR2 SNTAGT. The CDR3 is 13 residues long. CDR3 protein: CARMDRAYNEQFF. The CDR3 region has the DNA TGTGCCAGGATGGACAGGGCTTACAATGAGCAGTTCTTC.

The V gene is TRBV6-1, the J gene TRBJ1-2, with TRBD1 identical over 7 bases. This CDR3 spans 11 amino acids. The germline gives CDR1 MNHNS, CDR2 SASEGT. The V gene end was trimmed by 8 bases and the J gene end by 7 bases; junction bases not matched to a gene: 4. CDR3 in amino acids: CASAGGSGYTF. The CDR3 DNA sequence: TGTGCCAGCGCAGGGGGAAGTGGCTACACCTTC.

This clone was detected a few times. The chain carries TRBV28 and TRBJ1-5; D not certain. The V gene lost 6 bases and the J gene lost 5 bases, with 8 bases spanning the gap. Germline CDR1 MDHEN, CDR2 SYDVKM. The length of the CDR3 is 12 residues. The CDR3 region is CASRKRYQPQHF. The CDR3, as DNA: TGTGCCAGCAGGAAACGGTATCAGCCCCAGCATTTT.

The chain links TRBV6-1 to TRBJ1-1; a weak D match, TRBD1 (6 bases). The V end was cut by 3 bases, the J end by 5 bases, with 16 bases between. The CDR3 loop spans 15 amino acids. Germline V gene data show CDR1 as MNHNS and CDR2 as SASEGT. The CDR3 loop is CASSEYRGLGTEAFF. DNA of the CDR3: TGTGCCAGCAGTGAGTACCGGGGGCTAGGAACTGAAGCTTTCTTT.

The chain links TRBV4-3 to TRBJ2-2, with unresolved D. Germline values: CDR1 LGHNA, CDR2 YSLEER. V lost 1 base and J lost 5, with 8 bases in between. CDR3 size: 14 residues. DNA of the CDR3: TGCGCCAGCAGCCAAGTAACAGAAACCGGGGAGCTGTTTTTT. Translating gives CASSQVTETGELFF.

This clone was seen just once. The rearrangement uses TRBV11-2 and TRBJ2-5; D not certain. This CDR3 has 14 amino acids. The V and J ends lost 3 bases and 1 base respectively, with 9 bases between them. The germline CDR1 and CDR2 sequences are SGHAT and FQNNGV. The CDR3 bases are TGTGCCAGCAGCTTTAGATATTCCCAAGAGACCCAGTACTTC. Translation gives CASSFRYSQETQYF. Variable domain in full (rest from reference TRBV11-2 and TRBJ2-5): EAGVAQSPRYKIIEKRQSVAFWCNPISGHATLYWYQQILGQGPKLLIQFQNNGVVDDSQLPKDRFSAERLKGVDSTLKIQPAKLEDSAVYLCASSFRYSQETQYFGPGTRLLVL.

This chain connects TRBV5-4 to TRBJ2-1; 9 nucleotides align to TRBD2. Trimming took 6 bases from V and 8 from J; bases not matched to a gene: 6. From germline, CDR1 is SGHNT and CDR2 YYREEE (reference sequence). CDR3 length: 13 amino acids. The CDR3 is CASMFSGSDEQFF. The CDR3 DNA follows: TGTGCCAGCATGTTTAGCGGGAGCGATGAGCAGTTCTTC.

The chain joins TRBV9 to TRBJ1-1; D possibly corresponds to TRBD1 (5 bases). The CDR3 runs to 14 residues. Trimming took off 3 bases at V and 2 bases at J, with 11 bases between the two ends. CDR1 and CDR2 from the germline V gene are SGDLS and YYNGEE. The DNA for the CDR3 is TGTGCCAGCAGCGCCGGGACGGTTAACACTGAAGCTTTCTTT. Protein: CASSAGTVNTEAFF.

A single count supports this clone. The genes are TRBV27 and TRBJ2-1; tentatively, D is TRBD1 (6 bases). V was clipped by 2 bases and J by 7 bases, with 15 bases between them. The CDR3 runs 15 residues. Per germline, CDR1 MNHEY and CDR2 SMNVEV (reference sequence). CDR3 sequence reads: CASSLQGRWGNEQFF. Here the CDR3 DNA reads TGTGCCAGCAGTTTACAGGGGAGATGGGGGAATGAGCAGTTCTTC.

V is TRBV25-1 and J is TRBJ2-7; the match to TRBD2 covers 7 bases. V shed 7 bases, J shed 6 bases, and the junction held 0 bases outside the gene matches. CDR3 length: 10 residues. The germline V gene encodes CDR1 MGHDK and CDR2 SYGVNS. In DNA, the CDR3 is TGTGCCAGCACGGGAGGCGAGCAGTACTTC. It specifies CASTGGEQYF.